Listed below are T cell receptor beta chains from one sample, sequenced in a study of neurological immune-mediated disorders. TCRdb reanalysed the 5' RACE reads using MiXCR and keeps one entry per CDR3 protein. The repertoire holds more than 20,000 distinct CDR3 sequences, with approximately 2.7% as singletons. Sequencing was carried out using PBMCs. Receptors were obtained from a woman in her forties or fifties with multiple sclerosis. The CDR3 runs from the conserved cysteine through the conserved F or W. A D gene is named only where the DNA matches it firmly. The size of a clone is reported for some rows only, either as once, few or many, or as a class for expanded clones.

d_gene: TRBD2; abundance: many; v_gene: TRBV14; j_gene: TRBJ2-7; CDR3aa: CASSQDRLAGMHEQYF; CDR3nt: TGTGCCAGCAGCCAAGATCGACTAGCGGGTATGCACGAGCAGTACTTC
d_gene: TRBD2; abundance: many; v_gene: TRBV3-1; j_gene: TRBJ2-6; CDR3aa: CASSPPRGAGANVLTF; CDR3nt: TGTGCCAGCAGCCCCCCTCGGGGGGCTGGGGCCAACGTCCTGACTTTC
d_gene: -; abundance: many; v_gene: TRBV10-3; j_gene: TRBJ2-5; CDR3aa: CAIQQGSETQYF; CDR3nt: TGTGCCATACAACAGGGCTCAGAGACCCAGTACTTC
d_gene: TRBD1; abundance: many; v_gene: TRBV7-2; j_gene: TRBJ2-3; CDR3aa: CASSLIGTGTGGADTQYF; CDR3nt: TGTGCCAGCAGTCTTATTGGCACCGGGACAGGGGGCGCAGATACGCAGTATTTT
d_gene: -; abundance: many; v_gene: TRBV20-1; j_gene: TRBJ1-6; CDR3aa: CSASPQERSPLHF; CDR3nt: TGCAGTGCTAGCCCACAGGAGCGATCACCCCTCCACTTT
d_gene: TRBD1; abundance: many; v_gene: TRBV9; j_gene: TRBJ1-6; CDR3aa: CASSERQGYNSPLHF; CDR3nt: TGTGCCAGCAGCGAACGACAGGGGTATAATTCACCCCTCCACTTT
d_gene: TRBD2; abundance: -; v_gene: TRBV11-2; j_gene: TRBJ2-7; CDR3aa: CASSSTRTSGTHEQYF; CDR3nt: TGTGCCAGCAGCTCGACCCGGACTAGCGGGACACACGAGCAGTACTTC
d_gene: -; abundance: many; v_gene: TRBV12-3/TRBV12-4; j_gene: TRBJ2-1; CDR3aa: CASSFFGTGQFF; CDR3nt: TGTGCCAGCAGTTTCTTCGGGACTGGGCAGTTCTTC
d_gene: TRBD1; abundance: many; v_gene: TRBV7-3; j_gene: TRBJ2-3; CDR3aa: CASSFTGVNTDTQYF; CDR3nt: TGTGCCAGCAGCTTTACAGGGGTCAACACAGATACGCAGTATTTT
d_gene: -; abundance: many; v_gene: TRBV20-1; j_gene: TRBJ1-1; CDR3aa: CSAGRGSDEAFF; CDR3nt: TGCAGTGCTGGGAGGGGAAGCGATGAAGCTTTCTTT
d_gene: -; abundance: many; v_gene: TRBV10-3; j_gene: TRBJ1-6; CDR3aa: CAISRDPRGSPLHF; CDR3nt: TGTGCCATCAGTCGGGACCCTCGAGGCTCACCCCTCCACTTT
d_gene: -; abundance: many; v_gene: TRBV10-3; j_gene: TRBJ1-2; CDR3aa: CAIRQGNYGYTF; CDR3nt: TGTGCCATCAGGCAGGGGAACTATGGCTACACCTTC
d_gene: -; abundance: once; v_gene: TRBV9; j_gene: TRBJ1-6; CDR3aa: CASSSLQGLNSPLHF; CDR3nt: TGTGCCAGCAGCTCACTACAGGGACTAAATTCACCCCTCCACTTT
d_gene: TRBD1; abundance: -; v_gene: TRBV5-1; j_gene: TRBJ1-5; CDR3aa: CASSPGGNQPQNF; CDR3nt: TGCGCCAGCAGCCCAGGGGGCAATCAGCCCCAGAATTTT
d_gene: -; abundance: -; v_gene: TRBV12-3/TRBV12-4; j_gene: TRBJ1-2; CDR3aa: CASSLGPREGGYTF; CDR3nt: TGTGCCAGCAGTTTAGGGCCCAGAGAAGGTGGCTACACCTTC
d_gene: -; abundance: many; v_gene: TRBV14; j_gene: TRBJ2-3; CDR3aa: CASSRWDQSTDTQYF; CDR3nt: TGTGCCAGCAGCCGGTGGGACCAATCCACAGATACGCAGTATTTT
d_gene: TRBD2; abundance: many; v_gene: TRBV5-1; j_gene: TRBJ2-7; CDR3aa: CASSLAGGSHEQYF; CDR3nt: TGCGCCAGCAGCTTGGCGGGCGGGAGCCACGAGCAGTACTTC
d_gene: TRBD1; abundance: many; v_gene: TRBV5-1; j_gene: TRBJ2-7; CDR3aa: CASSWGQVVYEQYF; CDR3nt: TGCGCCAGCAGCTGGGGACAGGTCGTCTACGAGCAGTACTTC
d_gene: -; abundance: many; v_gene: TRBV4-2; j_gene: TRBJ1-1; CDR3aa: CASSQDGSLLGSPKEAFF; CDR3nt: TGTGCCAGCAGCCAAGATGGTAGTTTATTGGGGTCCCCCAAAGAAGCTTTCTTT
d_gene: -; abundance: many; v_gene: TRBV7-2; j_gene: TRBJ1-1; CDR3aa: CASSLVSDSNTEAFF; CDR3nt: TGTGCCAGCAGCTTAGTGTCGGACTCGAACACTGAAGCTTTCTTT
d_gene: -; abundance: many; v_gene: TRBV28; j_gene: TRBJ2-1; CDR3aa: CASSLRDEQFF; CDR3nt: TGTGCCAGCAGCCTCAGAGATGAGCAGTTCTTC
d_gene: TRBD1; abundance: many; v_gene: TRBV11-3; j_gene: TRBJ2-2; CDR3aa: CASSLVGQGDTGELFF; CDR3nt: TGTGCCAGCAGCCTCGTGGGACAGGGAGACACCGGGGAGCTGTTTTTT
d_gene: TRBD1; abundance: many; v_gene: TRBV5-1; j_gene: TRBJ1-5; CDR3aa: CASSPGTGWYQPQNF; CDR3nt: TGCGCCAGCAGCCCAGGGACAGGGTGGTATCAGCCCCAGAATTTT
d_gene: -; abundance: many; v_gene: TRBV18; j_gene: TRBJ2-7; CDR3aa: CASSPRALGEQYF; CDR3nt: TGTGCCAGCTCACCAAGGGCTTTGGGCGAGCAGTACTTC
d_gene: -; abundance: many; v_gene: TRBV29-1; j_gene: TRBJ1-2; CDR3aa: CSVEGDLGGYTF; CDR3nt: TGCAGCGTTGAAGGGGACCTTGGGGGCTACACCTTC
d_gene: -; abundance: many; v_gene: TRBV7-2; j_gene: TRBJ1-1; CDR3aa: CASSLNGAGTEAFF; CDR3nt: TGTGCCAGCAGCTTAAACGGGGCTGGCACTGAAGCTTTCTTT
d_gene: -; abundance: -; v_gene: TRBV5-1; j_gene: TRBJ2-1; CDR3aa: CASSLDLQYNEQFF; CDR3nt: TGCGCCAGCAGCTTGGATTTACAGTACAATGAGCAGTTCTTC
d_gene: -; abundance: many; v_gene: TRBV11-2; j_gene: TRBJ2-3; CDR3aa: CASSLRDLWSTDTQYF; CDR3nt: TGTGCCAGCAGCTTAAGGGATCTCTGGAGCACAGATACGCAGTATTTT
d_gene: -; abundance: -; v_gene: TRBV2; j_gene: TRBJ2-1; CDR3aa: CASSTPPYNEQFF; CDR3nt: TGTGCCAGCAGTACCCCACCCTACAATGAGCAGTTCTTC
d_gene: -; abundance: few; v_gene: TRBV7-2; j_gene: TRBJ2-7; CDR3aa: CASSLDRTASNEQYF; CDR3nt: TGTGCCAGCAGCTTAGATCGGACTGCCTCAAACGAGCAGTACTTC
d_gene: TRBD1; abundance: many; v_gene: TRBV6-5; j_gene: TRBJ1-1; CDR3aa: CASNRDRVNTEAFF; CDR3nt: TGTGCCAGCAATCGCGACAGGGTGAACACTGAAGCTTTCTTT
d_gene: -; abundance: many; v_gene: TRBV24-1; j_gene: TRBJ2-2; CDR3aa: CATSDFGGSNTGELFF; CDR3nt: TGTGCCACCAGTGATTTCGGGGGAAGCAACACCGGGGAGCTGTTTTTT
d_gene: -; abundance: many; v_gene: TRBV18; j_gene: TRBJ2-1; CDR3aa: CASSTQGYYNEQFF; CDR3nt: TGTGCCAGCTCAACCCAGGGCTACTACAATGAGCAGTTCTTC
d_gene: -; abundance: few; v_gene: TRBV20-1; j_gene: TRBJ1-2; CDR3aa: CSGDPGIPTF; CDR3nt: TGCAGCGGGGATCCGGGTATACCCACCTTC
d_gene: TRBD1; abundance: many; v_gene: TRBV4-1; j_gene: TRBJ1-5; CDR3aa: CASSQDGRGRVSNQPQHF; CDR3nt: TGCGCCAGCAGCCAAGATGGCAGGGGGCGAGTAAGCAATCAGCCCCAGCATTTT
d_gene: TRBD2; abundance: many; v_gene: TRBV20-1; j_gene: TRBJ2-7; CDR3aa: CSARVGNSGRRGHEQYF; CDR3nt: TGCAGTGCTAGAGTGGGCAATAGCGGGAGGAGGGGGCACGAGCAGTACTTC
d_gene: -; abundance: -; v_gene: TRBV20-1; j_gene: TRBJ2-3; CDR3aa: CQDKFSTDTQYF; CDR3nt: TGCCAGGACAAATTTAGCACAGATACGCAGTATTTT
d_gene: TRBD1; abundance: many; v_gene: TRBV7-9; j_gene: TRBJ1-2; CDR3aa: CASSSQSNFGQGGYTF; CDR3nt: TGTGCCAGCAGCAGCCAATCGAATTTCGGACAGGGTGGCTACACCTTC
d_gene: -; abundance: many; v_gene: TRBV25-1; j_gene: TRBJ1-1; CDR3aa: CASSELGEQVAFF; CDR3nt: TGTGCCAGCAGTGAATTAGGCGAACAGGTTGCTTTCTTT
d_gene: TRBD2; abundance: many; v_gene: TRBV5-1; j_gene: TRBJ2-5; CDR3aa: CASSFTGGDETQYF; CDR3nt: TGCGCCAGCAGCTTTACGGGGGGTGATGAGACCCAGTACTTC
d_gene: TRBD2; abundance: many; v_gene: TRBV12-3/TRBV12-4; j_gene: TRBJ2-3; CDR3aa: CASSTSGGHTDTQYF; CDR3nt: TGTGCCAGCAGTACTAGCGGGGGGCACACAGATACGCAGTATTTT
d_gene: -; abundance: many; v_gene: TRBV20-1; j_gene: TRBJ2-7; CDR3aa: CSARVPGDRGSEQYF; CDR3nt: TGCAGTGCTAGAGTCCCGGGGGACAGAGGCTCCGAGCAGTACTTC
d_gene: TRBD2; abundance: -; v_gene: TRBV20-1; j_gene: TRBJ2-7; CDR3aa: CSARDRQREWAAEQYF; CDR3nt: TGCAGTGCTAGAGATCGGCAGCGGGAGTGGGCCGCCGAGCAGTACTTC
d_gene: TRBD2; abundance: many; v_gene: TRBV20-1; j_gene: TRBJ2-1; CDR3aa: CSATPGLGSYNEQFF; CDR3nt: TGCAGTGCAACCCCGGGACTAGGCTCCTACAATGAGCAGTTCTTC
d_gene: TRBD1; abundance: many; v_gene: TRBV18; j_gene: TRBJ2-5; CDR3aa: CASSPLGQGETQYF; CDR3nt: TGTGCCAGCTCACCACTGGGACAGGGAGAGACCCAGTACTTC
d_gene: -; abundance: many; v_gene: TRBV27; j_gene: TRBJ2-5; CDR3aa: CASSWGGRTQETQYF; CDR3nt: TGTGCCAGCAGCTGGGGAGGTAGGACCCAAGAGACCCAGTACTTC
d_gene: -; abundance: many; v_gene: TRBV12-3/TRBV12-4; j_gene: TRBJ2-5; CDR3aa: CASSLAQAGGETQYF; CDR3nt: TGTGCCAGCAGTTTAGCGCAGGCAGGGGGGGAGACCCAGTACTTC
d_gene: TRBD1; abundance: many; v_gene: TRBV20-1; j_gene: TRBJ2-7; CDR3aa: CSASGDRDYEQYF; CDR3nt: TGCAGTGCGTCCGGGGACAGGGACTACGAGCAGTACTTC
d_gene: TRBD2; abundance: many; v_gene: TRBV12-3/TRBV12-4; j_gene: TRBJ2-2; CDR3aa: CASSSSGGGGELFF; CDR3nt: TGTGCCAGCAGTTCTAGCGGGGGCGGGGGGGAGCTGTTTTTT
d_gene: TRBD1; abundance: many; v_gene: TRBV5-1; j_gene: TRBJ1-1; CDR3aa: CASRLKTGLEAFF; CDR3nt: TGCGCCAGCAGACTAAAGACAGGGCTTGAAGCTTTCTTT
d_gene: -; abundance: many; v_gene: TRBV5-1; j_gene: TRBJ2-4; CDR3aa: CASRIEGRQYF; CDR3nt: TGCGCCAGCAGGATCGAGGGCCGACAGTACTTC
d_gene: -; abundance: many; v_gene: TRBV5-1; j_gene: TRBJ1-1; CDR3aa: CASSLAIGGTEAFF; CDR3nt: TGCGCCAGCAGCTTGGCCATTGGGGGCACTGAAGCTTTCTTT
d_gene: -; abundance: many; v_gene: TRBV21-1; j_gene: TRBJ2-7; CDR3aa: CASSPVPRTVYEQYF; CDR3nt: TGTGCCAGCAGCCCCGTCCCAAGGACAGTCTACGAGCAGTACTTC
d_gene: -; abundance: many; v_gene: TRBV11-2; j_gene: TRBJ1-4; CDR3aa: CASRLGRRNEKLFF; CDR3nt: TGTGCCAGCAGATTGGGCAGGAGGAATGAAAAACTGTTTTTT
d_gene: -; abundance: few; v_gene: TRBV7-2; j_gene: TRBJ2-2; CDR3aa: CASSHRPPLPGELFF; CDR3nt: TGTGCCAGCAGCCACAGGCCCCCGCTACCGGGGGAGCTGTTTTTT
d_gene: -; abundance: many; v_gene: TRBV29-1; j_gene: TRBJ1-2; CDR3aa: CSVVGGPDYGYTF; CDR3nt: TGCAGCGTTGTGGGGGGGCCCGACTATGGCTACACCTTC
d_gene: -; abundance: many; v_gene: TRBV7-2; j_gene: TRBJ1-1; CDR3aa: CASSLSGVTEAFF; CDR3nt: TGTGCCAGCAGCTTATCAGGGGTCACTGAAGCTTTCTTT